This is a list of T cell receptor beta chains from one sample in a study of cytomegalovirus exposure and HLA in healthy donors. The table came from immunoSEQ multiplex PCR; TCRdb's copy has only in-frame clones and leaves some out. The sample comprises 150,000 to 200,000 clones, about four fifths of which are singletons, and 1.5% rests with the top ten. Sequencing used PBMCs. The source is a girl aged 5 to 17 in good health and CMV-seropositive. Both conserved end residues are part of each CDR3. The order of the fields is CDR3 protein, CDR3 DNA, V gene, J gene, D gene, clone size. D genes are given only for firm matches. The listing skips clone size in some rows; elsewhere it reads once, few, many or a size class.

CDR3aa: CASSQDRPSGSGEKLFF
CDR3nt: TGTGCCAGCAGCCAAGATCGGCCGTCGGGAAGCGGGGAAAAACTGTTTTTT
v_gene: TRBV14
j_gene: TRBJ1-4
d_gene: .
abundance: once

CDR3aa: CASSLREADYGYTF
CDR3nt: TGCGCCAGCAGCTTGCGGGAGGCGGACTATGGCTACACCTTC
v_gene: TRBV5-1
j_gene: TRBJ1-2
d_gene: .
abundance: once

CDR3aa: CASSFLAGFNSPLHF
CDR3nt: TGTGCCAGCAGTTTCTTGGCAGGGTTTAATTCACCCCTCCACTTT
v_gene: TRBV28
j_gene: TRBJ1-6
d_gene: .
abundance: .

CDR3aa: CASSWDRARQFF
CDR3nt: TGCGCCAGCAGTTGGGACAGGGCCAGGCAGTTCTTC
v_gene: TRBV5-1
j_gene: TRBJ2-1
d_gene: TRBD1
abundance: .

CDR3aa: CASILRRGDDTGELFF
CDR3nt: TGTGCCAGCATCTTAAGGCGGGGAGATGACACCGGGGAGCTGTTTTTT
v_gene: TRBV7-3
j_gene: TRBJ2-2
d_gene: .
abundance: .

CDR3aa: CASTRTEDNEQFF
CDR3nt: TGTGCCAGCACCAGGACAGAAGACAATGAGCAGTTCTTC
v_gene: TRBV5-4
j_gene: TRBJ2-1
d_gene: .
abundance: .

CDR3aa: CASSLMMGTGEAFF
CDR3nt: TGTGCCAGCAGCCTTATGATGGGGACAGGGGAAGCTTTCTTT
v_gene: TRBV27
j_gene: TRBJ1-1
d_gene: TRBD1
abundance: .

CDR3aa: CASSWTGGENTEAFF
CDR3nt: TGTGCCAGCAGCTGGACAGGGGGGGAGAACACTGAAGCTTTCTTT
v_gene: TRBV7-3
j_gene: TRBJ1-1
d_gene: TRBD1
abundance: few

CDR3aa: CASSLEIAGTATAGYYEQYF
CDR3nt: TGTGCCAGCAGCTTAGAGATCGCCGGGACAGCTACGGCAGGATACTACGAGCAGTACTTC
v_gene: TRBV11-2
j_gene: TRBJ2-7
d_gene: TRBD1
abundance: .

CDR3aa: CAWSPRTGGDQPQHF
CDR3nt: TGTGCCTGGAGTCCGAGGACAGGGGGCGATCAGCCCCAGCATTTT
v_gene: TRBV30
j_gene: TRBJ1-5
d_gene: TRBD1
abundance: .

CDR3aa: CASSAARTGDTGELFF
CDR3nt: TGTGCCAGCAGTGCGGCCAGGACAGGGGACACCGGGGAGCTGTTTTTT
v_gene: TRBV2
j_gene: TRBJ2-2
d_gene: TRBD1
abundance: .

CDR3aa: CASSLYGEGGTEAFF
CDR3nt: TGTGCCAGCAGTTTATATGGCGAGGGTGGCACTGAAGCTTTCTTT
v_gene: TRBV27
j_gene: TRBJ1-1
d_gene: .
abundance: .

CDR3aa: CASSLRDTANTEAFF
CDR3nt: TGTGCCAGCAGCTTGAGGGACACAGCGAACACTGAAGCTTTCTTT
v_gene: TRBV9
j_gene: TRBJ1-1
d_gene: .
abundance: .

CDR3aa: CASSPGRSTEAFF
CDR3nt: TGCGCCAGCAGCCCGGGAAGAAGCACTGAAGCTTTCTTT
v_gene: TRBV5-1
j_gene: TRBJ1-1
d_gene: .
abundance: .

CDR3aa: CASSEEVSNNEQFF
CDR3nt: TGTGCCAGCAGCGAGGAAGTGTCGAACAATGAGCAGTTCTTC
v_gene: TRBV11-1
j_gene: TRBJ2-1
d_gene: .
abundance: .

CDR3aa: CASSATSGRAYEQYF
CDR3nt: TGTGCCAGCAGTGCTACTAGCGGGAGGGCCTACGAGCAGTACTTC
v_gene: TRBV2
j_gene: TRBJ2-7
d_gene: TRBD2
abundance: .